This paragraph covers one T cell receptor (beta chain) sequence. Trimming removed 0 bases at V and 9 bases at J, with 16 bases between. The CDR3 totals 15 residues. CDR1 is LGHNA and CDR2 is YSLEER in the germline V gene. The data stem from a study of cytomegalovirus exposure and HLA in healthy donors. PCR was performed using 60 Vbeta and 13 Jbeta primers. Profiled with immunoSEQ multiplex PCR; TCRdb holds only in-frame clones, not every one. The data show around 130,000 clones, approximately 84% seen once. The clonotype comes from a boy younger than 10 in good health and CMV-seronegative. This chain connects TRBV4-3 to TRBJ2-3; D might be TRBD2 (6 bases). Specimen: PBMCs. The chain's CDR3 is CASSQDVQRADTQYF. The DNA of the CDR3 is TGCGCCAGCAGCCAAGACGTCCAGCGGGCGGACACGCAGTATTTT.